The sequence of this T cell receptor beta chain was determined in a study of T cell changes during pregnancy in multiple sclerosis. Sequencing used immunoSEQ multiplex PCR; TCRdb keeps in-frame clones, though not all of them. The sample yields some 41,000 clones, 80% to 90% seen once. The length of the CDR3 is 15 residues. Trimming pared 0 bases from V and 2 bases from J, leaving 9 bases between. The V gene's germline CDR1 is SGHDT and CDR2 YYEEEE. The TCR sequence derives from a female donor with multiple sclerosis, enrolled in a pregnancy study. Sequenced material: CD4+ T cells from peripheral blood mononuclear cells, taken in the first trimester of pregnancy. The chain recombines TRBV5-6 with TRBJ2-1; no definite D call. CDR3 DNA: TGTGCCAGCAGCTTGGATACGACACCCTACAATGAGCAGTTCTTC. Protein sequence: CASSLDTTPYNEQFF.